This T cell receptor (beta chain) appears in the sequencing data of a study of T cell responses to AZD1222 COVID-19 vaccine. Study findings and constraints: Spike-specific TCR breadth and depth were elevated following two AZD1222 doses. Spike-spanning, vaccine-associated CD4 TCRs were dominant at 160-218 and 743-854.

TCRdb's copy holds only in-frame clones and misses some; the assay was immunoSEQ multiplex PCR. The sample lists approximately 70,000 clones, 84% occurring once. The CDR3 is 15 amino acids. Germline V gene data show CDR1 as LGHNA and CDR2 as YNFKEQ. V lost 0 bases and J lost 5; bases outside the gene matches: 2. Worth noting for this clone: What it binds is unknown.

The J gene is TRBJ2-3, the V gene TRBV4-2; 10 bases match TRBD2. The sequence came from an adult in good health. The material sequenced was peripheral blood, taken on day 0 of AZD1222 vaccination. The CDR3 DNA follows: TGTGCCAGCAGCCAAGAGGGACTAGCGATAGATACGCAGTATTTT. This sequence encodes CASSQEGLAIDTQYF.